This TCR beta chain was identified in a study of T cell repertoires in cytomegalovirus infection. In TCRdb, the reads were re-called with MiXCR into one record per CDR3 protein. The table records roughly 570,000 distinct CDR3 sequences, around two fifths of them present only once. This CDR3 spans 15 amino acids. Looked up from germline, CDR1 is SGHVS and CDR2 is FQNEAQ. V lost 4 bases and J 0 bases, leaving 7 bases between the germline ends. This clonotype occurred a few times. Its antigen is still unknown. The receptor was isolated from a human donor in good health (CMV status not recorded). Some clones in this sample may be carry-over from other donors' samples. This chain connects TRBV7-8 to TRBJ2-6; D unclear. The specimen comprised cultured PBMCs, sampled from culture after CMV antigen stimulation. The chain's CDR3 is CASSSMVSGANVLTF. The DNA of the CDR3 is TGTGCCAGCAGCTCCATGGTCTCTGGGGCCAACGTCCTGACTTTC.